These 29 T cell receptor beta chains were all obtained from the same sample, sequenced in a study of T cell responses to AZD1222 COVID-19 vaccine. Sequencing was performed with immunoSEQ multiplex PCR; in TCRdb, only in-frame clones are kept and a portion is missing. The sample shows 150,000 or so clones, approximately 90% of them seen only once. The starting material was peripheral blood, obtained on day 0 of AZD1222 vaccination. Source of these receptors: an adult in good health.

This clone was observed a handful of times. The chain combines TRBV7-7 with TRBJ2-7; D is possibly TRBD1 (5 bases). The CDR3 length is 13 residues. CDR1 SSHAT and CDR2 FNYEAQ come from the germline V gene (reference sequence). V lost 0 bases to trimming and J lost 4 bases, with 7 bases between them. The CDR3 reads CASSLAQGYEQYF. Here the CDR3 DNA reads TGTGCCAGCAGCTTAGCCCAGGGATACGAGCAGTACTTC.

The sample holds one count of this clone. The chain couples TRBV28 to TRBJ1-6, with D possibly matching TRBD1 (6 bases). The CDR3 is 14 amino acids. Germline V gives CDR1 MDHEN, CDR2 SYDVKM. With 6 bases removed from V and 3 bases from J, the gap between germline ends came to 9 bases. CDR3 in amino acids: CASRTGIYNSPLHF. The CDR3 DNA follows: TGTGCCAGCAGAACAGGGATCTATAATTCACCCCTCCACTTT.

The chain has TRBV12-3 or TRBV12-4 and TRBJ1-2, with a tentative D call TRBD1 (6 bases). The CDR3 is 13 amino acids. The V end was cut by 6 bases, the J end by 2 bases, with 10 bases between. The CDR3 loop is CASSRQVNYGYTF. CDR3 bases: TGTGCCAGCAGCCGACAGGTCAACTATGGCTACACCTTC.

This sequence joins TRBV27 and TRBJ2-1, with 12 nucleotides matching TRBD2. Trimming removed 5 bases from V and 8 bases from J; junction bases left unmatched: 7. The CDR3 covers 15 residues. Germline V CDR1 and CDR2: MNHEY, SMNVEV (reference sequence). CDR3 sequence reads: CASSPTSGSVYEQFF. The CDR3 DNA is TGTGCCAGCAGTCCGACTAGCGGGAGTGTCTATGAGCAGTTCTTC.

This chain joins TRBV28 and TRBJ1-6; TRBD1 is a possible D gene (5 bases). The V gene's germline CDR1 is MDHEN and CDR2 SYDVKM. There are 20 residues in the CDR3. Trimming pared 6 bases from V and 4 bases from J, leaving 28 bases between. This CDR3 is CASSSLGGNNREPYNSPLHF. Here the CDR3 DNA reads TGTGCCAGCAGCTCCCTGGGGGGGAACAACCGCGAGCCTTATAATTCACCCCTCCACTTT.

The genes are TRBV19 and TRBJ2-3; D is ambiguous. V lost 4 bases to trimming and J lost 8 bases, with 10 bases between them. Germline CDR1 LNHDA, CDR2 SQIVND (reference sequence). The CDR3 contains 12 residues. The CDR3 bases are TGTGCCAGTAGTAGGTGGGATGGTACGCAGTATTTT. It specifies CASSRWDGTQYF. The full variable domain, rest sourced from reference TRBV19 and TRBJ2-3, is DGGITQSPKYLFRKEGQNVTLSCEQNLNHDAMYWYRQDPGQGLRLIYYSQIVNDFQKGDIAEGYSVSREKKESFPLTVTSAQKNPTAFYLCASSRWDGTQYFGPGTRLTVL.

The chain links TRBV15 to TRBJ1-5; D remains unclear. Trimming took 0 bases from V and 9 from J, leaving 15 bases between them. Per the germline V gene, CDR1 is LNHNV and CDR2 is YYDKDF (reference sequence). This CDR3 region has 15 residues. The DNA of the CDR3 is TGTGCCACCAGCAGAGATCGAAAACCATTGTGGCCCCAGCATTTT. This gives the protein CATSRDRKPLWPQHF.

The rearrangement uses TRBV5-6 and TRBJ2-1, with 10 bases that match TRBD1. The CDR3 spans 16 residues. Trimming removed 7 bases from V and 5 bases from J; junction bases left unmatched: 12. CDR1 SGHDT and CDR2 YYEEEE come from the germline V gene. As DNA, the CDR3 is TGTGCCAGCCGGTGGGGGACAGGGGTTATCCACAATGAGCAGTTCTTC. Protein: CASRWGTGVIHNEQFF. The complete variable domain, with remaining parts taken from reference TRBV5-6 and TRBJ2-1, reads DAGVTQSPTHLIKTRGQQVTLRCSPKSGHDTVSWYQQALGQGPQFIFQYYEEEERQRGNFPDRFSGHQFPNYSSELNVNALLLGDSALYLCASRWGTGVIHNEQFFGPGTRLTVL.

V is TRBV2 and J is TRBJ2-7, with no clear D. With 5 bases removed from V and 6 bases from J, the gap between germline ends came to 8 bases. Germline assignment: CDR1 SNHLY and CDR2 FYNNEI. The CDR3 has 11 amino acids. CDR3 loop: CASSPYAEQYF. As DNA, the CDR3 is TGTGCCAGCAGTCCATACGCCGAGCAGTACTTC. The full variable domain, completed using reference TRBV2 and TRBJ2-7, is EPEVTQTPSHQVTQMGQEVILRCVPISNHLYFYWYRQILGQKVEFLVSFYNNEISEKSEIFDDQFSVERPDGSNFTLKIRSTKLEDSAMYFCASSPYAEQYFGPGTRLTVT.

The chain links TRBV6-5 to TRBJ2-7; 10 nucleotides align to TRBD2. V dropped 6 bases and J dropped 9; count of bases not matched to a gene: 5. This CDR3 spans 12 amino acids. CDR1 MNHEY and CDR2 SVGAGI come from the germline V gene. The CDR3 DNA reads TGTGCCAGCAGCGCGACTAGCGGGCTGCAGTACTTC. It is translated as CASSATSGLQYF.

This rearrangement joins TRBV11-3 to TRBJ2-1; tentatively, D is TRBD2 (5 bases). Trimming stripped 5 bases from V and 7 bases from J, with 12 bases between. From germline, CDR1 is SGHNT and CDR2 YENEEA. The CDR3 length is 13 residues. The CDR3 nucleotides are TGTGCCAGCAGCCTGACTATCCTAAATGAGCAGTTCTTC. Amino acids: CASSLTILNEQFF.

V and J are TRBV28 and TRBJ1-2, with a tentative D call TRBD1 (6 bases). V dropped 3 bases and J dropped 3 bases, with 20 bases sitting between them. The CDR3 spans 17 residues. Germline CDR1 reads MDHEN; CDR2 reads SYDVKM. The DNA of the CDR3 is TGTGCCAGCAGTTTTCTCTCGTCGGGGGCTTTGGACTATGGCTACACCTTC. Protein sequence: CASSFLSSGALDYGYTF.

The CDR3 coding sequence is TGTGCCAGCAACCACTCTGGGAACATTCAGTACTTC. It is translated as CASNHSGNIQYF. The chain joins TRBV28 to TRBJ2-4, with D hard to call. V gave up 7 bases and J gave up 7 bases, with 11 bases separating them. This CDR3 has 12 residues. Germline assignment: CDR1 MDHEN and CDR2 SYDVKM.

The chain links TRBV28 to TRBJ1-1; a possible D gene is TRBD1 (6 bases). From germline, CDR1 is MDHEN and CDR2 SYDVKM. This CDR3 has 15 residues. Trimming stripped 3 bases from V and 0 bases from J, with 11 bases between. DNA of the CDR3: TGTGCCAGCAGTTTCGTCGGACAGATGAACACTGAAGCTTTCTTT. Translated, it gives CASSFVGQMNTEAFF.

The V and J genes are TRBV27 and TRBJ2-7, with 11 bases lining up with TRBD2. The length of the CDR3 is 16 residues. Germline V gene data show CDR1 as MNHEY and CDR2 as SMNVEV (reference sequence). The V gene end was trimmed by 5 bases and the J gene end by 2 bases; junction bases not matched to a gene: 8. For the CDR3, the DNA is TGTGCCAGCAGTGCGGGACTAGCGGTACCTACCTACGAGCAGTACTTC. Its protein is CASSAGLAVPTYEQYF.

The table lists this clone with a few counts. This sample also contains other DNA sequences that code for the same CDR3. The V call is TRBV18, the J call TRBJ1-1; perhaps TRBD1 as D (6 bases). Germline V gene data show CDR1 as KGHSH and CDR2 as LQKENI. The CDR3 runs to 14 residues. Trimming took 3 bases from V and 2 from J, leaving 10 bases between them. CDR3 amino acids: CASSPDRKNTEAFF. The CDR3 region has the DNA TGTGCCAGCTCACCCGACAGGAAAAACACTGAAGCTTTCTTT.

The chain uses TRBV5-1 and TRBJ1-1; D is perhaps TRBD1 (6 bases). This CDR3 region has 13 residues. The germline gives CDR1 SGHRS, CDR2 YFSETQ. Trimming shortened V by 4 bases and J by 1 base, and 8 bases separated the two germline ends. CDR3: CASSRDKNTEAFF. The CDR3 nucleotides read TGCGCCAGCAGCCGGGACAAGAACACTGAAGCTTTCTTT.

The genes are TRBV18 and TRBJ1-1; the D gene is possibly TRBD1 (6 bases). Trimming stripped 1 base from V and 0 bases from J, with 21 bases between. Germline CDR1 reads KGHSH; CDR2 reads LQKENI. The CDR3 consists of 19 residues. DNA of the CDR3: TGTGCCAGCTCACCACTAGGGGGTCATGAGGATAGAATGAACACTGAAGCTTTCTTT. Encoded protein: CASSPLGGHEDRMNTEAFF. Full variable domain (outside the CDR3, taken from reference TRBV18 and TRBJ1-1): NAGVMQNPRHLVRRRGQEARLRCSPMKGHSHVYWYRQLPEEGLKFMVYLQKENIIDESGMPKERFSAEFPKEGPSILRIQQVVRGDSAAYFCASSPLGGHEDRMNTEAFFGQGTRLTVV.

This chain links TRBV7-2 with TRBJ1-2, with TRBD1 as a possible D gene (5 bases). Germline loops: CDR1 SGHTA, CDR2 FQGNSA. The V gene lost 2 bases and the J gene lost 7 bases, with 14 bases spanning the gap. The CDR3 contains 14 residues. CDR3 residues: CASSLTGKRGGYTF. The CDR3 DNA reads TGTGCCAGCAGCTTAACCGGGAAGAGGGGTGGCTACACCTTC.

J is TRBJ2-1 and V is TRBV4-3; 9 nucleotides match TRBD2. The CDR3 extends over 16 amino acids. The J segment lost 5 bases and the V segment lost 0 bases, leaving 5 bases of the junction unmatched. Germline lookup yields CDR1 LGHNA and CDR2 YSLEER. CDR3 loop: CASSQDWAGGNNEQFF. Here the CDR3 DNA reads TGCGCCAGCAGCCAAGATTGGGCGGGAGGGAACAATGAGCAGTTCTTC.

The chain couples TRBV19 to TRBJ1-5; TRBD1 might be the D (5 bases). V shed 7 bases and J shed 0 bases, with 10 bases lying between them. The CDR3 is 14 amino acids. CDR1 and CDR2 from the germline V gene are LNHDA and SQIVND (reference sequence). The CDR3 reads CASTGFNSNQPQHF. The CDR3 nucleotides read TGTGCCAGTACAGGGTTCAATAGCAATCAGCCCCAGCATTTT. The variable domain in full, with the rest retrieved from reference TRBV19 and TRBJ1-5, is DGGITQSPKYLFRKEGQNVTLSCEQNLNHDAMYWYRQDPGQGLRLIYYSQIVNDFQKGDIAEGYSVSREKKESFPLTVTSAQKNPTAFYLCASTGFNSNQPQHFGDGTRLSIL.

The chain uses TRBV20-1 and TRBJ2-7; D unclear. The V end was cut by 6 bases, the J end by 2 bases, with 14 bases between. The CDR3 contains 13 residues. Germline CDR1 DFQATT, CDR2 SNEGSKA (reference sequence). CDR3 nucleotides: TGCAGTGCCAGTGACTTCATAGCCTACGAGCAGTACTTC. Its protein product is CSASDFIAYEQYF.

The chain links TRBV18 to TRBJ2-2, with TRBD2 as a possible D gene (5 bases). CDR3 size: 17 residues. Trimming removed 6 bases from V and 5 bases from J, with 22 bases in between. The germline V gene has CDR1 KGHSH and CDR2 LQKENI. For the CDR3, the DNA is TGTGCCAGCTCGCCGATTAAGGACCCTCGCGGGACCGGGGAGCTGTTTTTT. As protein: CASSPIKDPRGTGELFF.

The rearrangement uses TRBV6-2 or TRBV6-3 and TRBJ1-2; 9 nucleotides align to TRBD1. The germline gives CDR1 MNHEY, CDR2 SVGEGT. V trimming: 5 bases; J trimming: 7 bases; junction bases outside the gene matches: 8. The CDR3 covers 14 residues. The CDR3 DNA reads TGTGCCAGCAGTCGCCCCGGGACAGGGACTGGCTACACCTTC. It encodes CASSRPGTGTGYTF.

The chain carries TRBV6-5 and TRBJ1-2; D is uncertain. The V and J ends lost 9 bases and 8 bases respectively, with 13 bases between them. There are 11 residues in the CDR3. Germline V CDR1 and CDR2: MNHEY, SVGAGI. The CDR3 region has the DNA TGTGCCAGTAGACTAGGACGGGGCTACACCTTC. Translation gives CASRLGRGYTF.

The gene calls are TRBV11-2 and TRBJ2-1, with 9 positions matching TRBD2. The germline CDR1 and CDR2 sequences are SGHAT and FQNNGV. The CDR3 contains 19 residues. V was pared by 4 bases and J by 1 base, with 14 bases of the junction left unmatched. The CDR3 is CASSSRLAASPGSYNEQFF. In DNA, the CDR3 is TGTGCCAGCAGCTCGAGACTAGCGGCGAGCCCGGGGTCCTACAATGAGCAGTTCTTC.

The rearrangement uses TRBV4-1 and TRBJ1-2; D ambiguous. Germline values: CDR1 MGHRA, CDR2 YSYEKL. V was pared by 0 bases and J by 4 bases, with 9 bases between. CDR3 length: 14 residues. The CDR3 region has the DNA TGCGCCAGCAGCCAAGACCCCATCGTCTATGGCTACACCTTC. Residues: CASSQDPIVYGYTF.

This chain links TRBV11-2 with TRBJ2-5; 7 bases fit TRBD2. This CDR3 is 17 amino acids long. V shed 5 bases, J shed 5 bases, and the junction held 17 bases outside the gene matches. The germline gives CDR1 SGHAT, CDR2 FQNNGV. The CDR3 nucleotides read TGTGCCAGCAGCCCTGGGACTACCAATCAACTTCTGGAGACCCAGTACTTC. This encodes CASSPGTTNQLLETQYF.

J is TRBJ2-7 and V is TRBV27; 9 bases are shared with TRBD2. V trimming: 6 bases; J trimming: 1 base; junction bases outside the gene matches: 7. The germline CDR1 and CDR2 sequences are MNHEY and SMNVEV (reference sequence). This CDR3 is built from 15 residues. CDR3 bases: TGTGCCAGCAGGGTCGCTAGCGGGATATCCTACGAGCAGTACTTC. This encodes CASRVASGISYEQYF.